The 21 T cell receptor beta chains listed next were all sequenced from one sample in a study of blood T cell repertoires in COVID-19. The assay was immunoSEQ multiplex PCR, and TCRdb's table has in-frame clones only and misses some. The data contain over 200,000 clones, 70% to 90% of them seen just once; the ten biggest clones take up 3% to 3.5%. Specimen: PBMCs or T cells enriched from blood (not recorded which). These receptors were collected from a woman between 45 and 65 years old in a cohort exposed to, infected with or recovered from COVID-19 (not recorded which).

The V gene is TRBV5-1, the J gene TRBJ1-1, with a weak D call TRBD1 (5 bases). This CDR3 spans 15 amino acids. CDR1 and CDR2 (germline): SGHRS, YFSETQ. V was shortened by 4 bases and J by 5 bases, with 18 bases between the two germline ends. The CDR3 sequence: CASSLSWQGRTEAFF. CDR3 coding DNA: TGCGCCAGCAGCCTCTCTTGGCAGGGAAGGACTGAAGCTTTCTTT.

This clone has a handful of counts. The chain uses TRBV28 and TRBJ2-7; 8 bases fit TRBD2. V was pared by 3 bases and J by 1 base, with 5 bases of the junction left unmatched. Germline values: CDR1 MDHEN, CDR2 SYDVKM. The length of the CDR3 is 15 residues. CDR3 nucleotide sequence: TGTGCCAGCAGTTTCCATCGGGGGGGATCCTACGAGCAGTACTTC. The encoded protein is CASSFHRGGSYEQYF.

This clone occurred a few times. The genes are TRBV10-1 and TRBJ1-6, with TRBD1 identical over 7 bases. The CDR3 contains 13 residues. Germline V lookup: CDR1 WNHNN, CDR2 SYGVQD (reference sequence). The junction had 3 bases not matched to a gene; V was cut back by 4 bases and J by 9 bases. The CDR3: CASSGGGSSPLHF. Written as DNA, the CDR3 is TGCGCCAGCAGTGGAGGGGGCAGTTCACCCCTCCACTTT.

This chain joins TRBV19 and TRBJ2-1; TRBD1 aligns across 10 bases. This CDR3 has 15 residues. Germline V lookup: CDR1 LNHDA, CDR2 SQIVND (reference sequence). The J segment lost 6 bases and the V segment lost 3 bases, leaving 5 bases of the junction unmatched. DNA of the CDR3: TGTGCCAGTAGTATCCCCCGGGACAGGGGCAATGAGCAGTTCTTC. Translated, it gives CASSIPRDRGNEQFF. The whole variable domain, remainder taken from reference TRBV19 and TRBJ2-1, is DGGITQSPKYLFRKEGQNVTLSCEQNLNHDAMYWYRQDPGQGLRLIYYSQIVNDFQKGDIAEGYSVSREKKESFPLTVTSAQKNPTAFYLCASSIPRDRGNEQFFGPGTRLTVL.

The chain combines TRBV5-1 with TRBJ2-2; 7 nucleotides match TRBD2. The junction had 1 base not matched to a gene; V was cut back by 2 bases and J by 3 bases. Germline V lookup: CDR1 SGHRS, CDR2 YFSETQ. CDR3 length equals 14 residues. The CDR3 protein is CASSFRGDTGELFF. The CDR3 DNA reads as TGCGCCAGCAGCTTCCGGGGGGACACCGGGGAGCTGTTTTTT.

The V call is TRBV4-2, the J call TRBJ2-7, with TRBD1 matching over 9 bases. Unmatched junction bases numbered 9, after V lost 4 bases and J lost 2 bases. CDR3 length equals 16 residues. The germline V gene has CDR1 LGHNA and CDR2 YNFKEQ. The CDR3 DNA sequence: TGTGCCAGCAGCCGCCGGGGACAGGGAGTACCCTACGAGCAGTACTTC. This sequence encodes CASSRRGQGVPYEQYF.

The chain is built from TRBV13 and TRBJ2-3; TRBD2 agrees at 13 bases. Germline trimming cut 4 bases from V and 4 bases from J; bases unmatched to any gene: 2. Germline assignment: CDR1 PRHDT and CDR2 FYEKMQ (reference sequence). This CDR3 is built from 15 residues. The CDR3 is CASSSGLAGPDTQYF. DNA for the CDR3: TGTGCCAGCAGCTCGGGACTAGCGGGGCCAGATACGCAGTATTTT.

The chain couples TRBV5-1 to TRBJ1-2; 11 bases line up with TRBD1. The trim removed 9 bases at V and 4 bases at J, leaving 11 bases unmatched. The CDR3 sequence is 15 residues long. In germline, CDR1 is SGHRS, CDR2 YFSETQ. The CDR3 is CATRPGQGGSYGYTF. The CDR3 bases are TGCGCCACTAGGCCGGGACAGGGGGGAAGCTATGGCTACACCTTC.

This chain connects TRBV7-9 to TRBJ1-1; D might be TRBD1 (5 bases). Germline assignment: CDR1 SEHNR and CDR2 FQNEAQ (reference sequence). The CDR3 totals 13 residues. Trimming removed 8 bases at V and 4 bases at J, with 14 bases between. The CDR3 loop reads CASGQQEGTEAFF. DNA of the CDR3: TGTGCCAGCGGACAACAGGAGGGCACTGAAGCTTTCTTT.

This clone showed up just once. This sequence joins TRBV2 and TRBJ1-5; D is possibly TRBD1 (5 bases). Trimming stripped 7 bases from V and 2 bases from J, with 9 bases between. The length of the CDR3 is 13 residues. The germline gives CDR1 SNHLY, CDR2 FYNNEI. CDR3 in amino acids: CASTGFGNQPQHF. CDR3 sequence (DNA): TGTGCCAGCACAGGGTTTGGCAATCAGCCCCAGCATTTT.

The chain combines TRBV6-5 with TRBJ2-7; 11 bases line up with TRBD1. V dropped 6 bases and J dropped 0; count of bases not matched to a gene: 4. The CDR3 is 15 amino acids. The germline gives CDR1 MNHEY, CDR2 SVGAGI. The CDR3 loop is CASRQGTGGSYEQYF. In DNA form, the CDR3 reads TGTGCCAGCAGGCAAGGGACAGGGGGCTCCTACGAGCAGTACTTC.

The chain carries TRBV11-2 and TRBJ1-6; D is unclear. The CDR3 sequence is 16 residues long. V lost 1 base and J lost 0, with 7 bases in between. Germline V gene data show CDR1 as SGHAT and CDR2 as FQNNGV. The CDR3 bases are TGTGCCAGCAGCTTAGGGAGAAGCTCCTATAATTCACCCCTCCACTTT. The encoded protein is CASSLGRSSYNSPLHF.

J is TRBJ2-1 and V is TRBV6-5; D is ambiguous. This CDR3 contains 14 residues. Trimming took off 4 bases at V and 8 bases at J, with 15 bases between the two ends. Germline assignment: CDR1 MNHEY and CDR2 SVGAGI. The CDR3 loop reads CASSFLLFPDEQFF. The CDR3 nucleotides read TGTGCCAGCAGTTTCTTACTATTTCCTGATGAGCAGTTCTTC.

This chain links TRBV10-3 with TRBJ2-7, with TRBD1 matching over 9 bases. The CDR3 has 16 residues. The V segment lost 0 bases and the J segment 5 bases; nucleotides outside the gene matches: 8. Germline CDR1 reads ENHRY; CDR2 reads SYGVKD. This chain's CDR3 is CAISESTDRGVDEQYF. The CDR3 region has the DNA TGTGCCATCAGTGAGTCCACCGACAGGGGGGTCGACGAGCAGTACTTC.

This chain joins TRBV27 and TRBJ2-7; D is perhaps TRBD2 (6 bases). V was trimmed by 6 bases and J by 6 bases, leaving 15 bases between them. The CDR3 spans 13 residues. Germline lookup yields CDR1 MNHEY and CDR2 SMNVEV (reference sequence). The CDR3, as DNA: TGTGCCAGCAGCTCACTGGCGGGGCGCGAGCAGTACTTC. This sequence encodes CASSSLAGREQYF.

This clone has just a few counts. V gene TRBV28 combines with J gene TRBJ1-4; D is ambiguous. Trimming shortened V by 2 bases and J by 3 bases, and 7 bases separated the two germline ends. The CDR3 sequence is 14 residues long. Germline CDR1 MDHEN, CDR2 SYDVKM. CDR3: CASSLPRSNEKLFF. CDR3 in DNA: TGTGCCAGCAGTTTACCGCGGTCTAATGAAAAACTGTTTTTT.

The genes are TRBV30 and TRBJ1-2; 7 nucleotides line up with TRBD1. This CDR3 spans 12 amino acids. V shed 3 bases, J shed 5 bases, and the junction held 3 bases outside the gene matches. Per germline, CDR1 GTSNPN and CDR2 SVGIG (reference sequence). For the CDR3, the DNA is TGTGCCTGGAGCCGGGACAGATATGGCTACACCTTC. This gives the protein CAWSRDRYGYTF.

CDR3 in DNA: TGTGCCACCAGCAGAGGGAATATACAGAGACCTAATCAGCCCCAGCATTTT. Amino acids: CATSRGNIQRPNQPQHF. The J gene is TRBJ1-5, the V gene TRBV15; no clear D gene. There are 17 residues in the CDR3. V lost 1 base, J lost 4 bases, and 17 bases lay in between. Germline CDR1 reads LNHNV; CDR2 reads YYDKDF (reference sequence). Based on the CDR3 plus reference TRBV15 and TRBJ1-5, the full variable domain is DAMVIQNPRYQVTQFGKPVTLSCSQTLNHNVMYWYQQKSSQAPKLLFHYYDKDFNNEADTPDNFQSRRPNTSFCFLDIRSPGLGDTAMYLCATSRGNIQRPNQPQHFGDGTRLSIL.

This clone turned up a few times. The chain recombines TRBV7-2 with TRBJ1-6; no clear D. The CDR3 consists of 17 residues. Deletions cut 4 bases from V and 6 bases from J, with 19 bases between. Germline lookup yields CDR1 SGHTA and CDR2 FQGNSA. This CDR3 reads CASSSPLGGGVNSPLHF. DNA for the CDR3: TGTGCCAGCAGCTCCCCGTTAGGAGGCGGAGTTAATTCACCCCTCCACTTT. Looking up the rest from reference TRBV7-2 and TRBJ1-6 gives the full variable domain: GAGVSQSPSNKVTEKGKDVELRCDPISGHTALYWYRQSLGQGLEFLIYFQGNSAPDKSGLPSDRFSAERTGGSVSTLTIQRTQQEDSAVYLCASSSPLGGGVNSPLHFGNGTRLTVT.

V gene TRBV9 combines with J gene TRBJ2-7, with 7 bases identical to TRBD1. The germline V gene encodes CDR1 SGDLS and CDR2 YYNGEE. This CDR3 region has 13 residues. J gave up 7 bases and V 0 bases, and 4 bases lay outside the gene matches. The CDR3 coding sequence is TGTGCCAGCAGCGTAGATAGGGGGCGAGAGCAGTACTTC. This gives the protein CASSVDRGREQYF. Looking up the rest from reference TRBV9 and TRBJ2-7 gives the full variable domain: DSGVTQTPKHLITATGQRVTLRCSPRSGDLSVYWYQQSLDQGLQFLIQYYNGEERAKGNILERFSAQQFPDLHSELNLSSLELGDSALYFCASSVDRGREQYFGPGTRLTVT.

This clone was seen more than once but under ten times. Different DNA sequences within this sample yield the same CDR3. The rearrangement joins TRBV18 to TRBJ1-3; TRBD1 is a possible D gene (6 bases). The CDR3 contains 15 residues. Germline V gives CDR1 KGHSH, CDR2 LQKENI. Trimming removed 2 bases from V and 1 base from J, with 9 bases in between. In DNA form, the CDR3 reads TGTGCCAGCTCACCAAGGGGGGGATCTGGAAACACCATATATTTT. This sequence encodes CASSPRGGSGNTIYF.